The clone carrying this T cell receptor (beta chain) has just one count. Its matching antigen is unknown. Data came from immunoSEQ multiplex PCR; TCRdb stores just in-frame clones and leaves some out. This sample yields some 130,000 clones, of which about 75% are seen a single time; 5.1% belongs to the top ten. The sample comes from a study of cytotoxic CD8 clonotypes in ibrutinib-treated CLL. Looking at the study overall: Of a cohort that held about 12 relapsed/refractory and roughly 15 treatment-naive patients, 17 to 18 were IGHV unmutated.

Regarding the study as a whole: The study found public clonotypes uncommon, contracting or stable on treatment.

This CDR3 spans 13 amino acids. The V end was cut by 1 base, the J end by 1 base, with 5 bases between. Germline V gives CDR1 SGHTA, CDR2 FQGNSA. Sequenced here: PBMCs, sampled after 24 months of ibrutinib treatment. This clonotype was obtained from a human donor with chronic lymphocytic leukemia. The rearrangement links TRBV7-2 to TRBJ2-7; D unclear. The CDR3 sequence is CASSLGWSYEQYF. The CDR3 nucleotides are TGTGCCAGCAGCTTAGGGTGGTCCTACGAGCAGTACTTC.